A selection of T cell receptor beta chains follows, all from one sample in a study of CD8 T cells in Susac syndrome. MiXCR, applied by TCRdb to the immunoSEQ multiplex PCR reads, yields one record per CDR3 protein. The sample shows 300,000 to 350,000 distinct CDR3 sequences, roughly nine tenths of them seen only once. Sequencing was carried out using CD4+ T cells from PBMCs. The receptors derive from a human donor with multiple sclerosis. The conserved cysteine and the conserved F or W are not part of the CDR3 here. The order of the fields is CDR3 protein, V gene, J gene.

ASGSWGGEAF	TRBV2	TRBJ1-1
ASSQVANTEAF	TRBV3-1	TRBJ1-1
ASSLVSASNTEAF	TRBV7-9	TRBJ1-1
ATRFEVGTEAF	TRBV6-2/TRBV6-3	TRBJ1-1
ASSVGTAYGYT	TRBV9	TRBJ1-2
SASPGLAGGETQY	TRBV20-1	TRBJ2-5
ASSALLGTDTQY	TRBV5-8	TRBJ2-3
ASAVGTSGYNEQF	TRBV5-1	TRBJ2-1
SARLAFTEAF	TRBV20-1	TRBJ1-1
ASSQGQGAGQPQH	TRBV3-1	TRBJ1-5
ASRAWTGVQETQY	TRBV2	TRBJ2-5
ASSSPGGVGRGSGANVLT	TRBV19	TRBJ2-6
ASREGVSNQPQH	TRBV6-6	TRBJ1-5
SVGQDYEQY	TRBV29-1	TRBJ2-7
SVEDREYTGELF	TRBV29-1	TRBJ2-2